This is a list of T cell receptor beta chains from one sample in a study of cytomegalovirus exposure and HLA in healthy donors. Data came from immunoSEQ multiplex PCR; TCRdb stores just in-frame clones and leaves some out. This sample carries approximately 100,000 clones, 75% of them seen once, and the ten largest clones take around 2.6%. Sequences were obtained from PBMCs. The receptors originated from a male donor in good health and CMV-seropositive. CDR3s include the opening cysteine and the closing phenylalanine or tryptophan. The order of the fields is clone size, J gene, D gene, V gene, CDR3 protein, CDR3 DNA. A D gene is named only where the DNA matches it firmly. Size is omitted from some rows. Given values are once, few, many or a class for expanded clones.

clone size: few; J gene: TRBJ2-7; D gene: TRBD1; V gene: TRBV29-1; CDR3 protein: CSVTPGQGTAVYEQYF; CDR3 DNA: TGCAGCGTAACCCCGGGACAGGGAACGGCTGTGTACGAGCAGTACTTC
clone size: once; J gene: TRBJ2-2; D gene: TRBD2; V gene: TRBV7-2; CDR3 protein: CASSPGRGDGELFF; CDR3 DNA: TGTGCCAGCAGCCCGGGGAGGGGAGACGGGGAGCTGTTTTTT
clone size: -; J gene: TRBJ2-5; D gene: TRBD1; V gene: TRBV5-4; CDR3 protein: CASSLARGQEAQYF; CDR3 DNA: TGTGCCAGCAGCTTGGCCAGGGGGCAAGAGGCCCAGTACTTC
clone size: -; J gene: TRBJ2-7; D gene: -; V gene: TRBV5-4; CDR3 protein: CASSSAPSYEYEQYF; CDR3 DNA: TGTGCCAGCAGCTCGGCCCCTAGTTATGAGTACGAGCAGTACTTC
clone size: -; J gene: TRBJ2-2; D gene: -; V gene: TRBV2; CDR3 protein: CASRIQGTGELFF; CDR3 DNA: TGTGCCAGCAGGATACAGGGAACCGGGGAGCTGTTTTTT
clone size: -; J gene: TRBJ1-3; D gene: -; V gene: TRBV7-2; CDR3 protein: CASSLGFRSGTGNTIYF; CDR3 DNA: TGTGCCAGCAGCTTGGGTTTCCGGTCAGGGACTGGAAACACCATATATTTT
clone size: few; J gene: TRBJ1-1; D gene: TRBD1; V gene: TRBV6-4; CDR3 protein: CASSPGQGAAFF; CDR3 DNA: TGTGCCAGCAGCCCGGGACAGGGGGCCGCTTTCTTT
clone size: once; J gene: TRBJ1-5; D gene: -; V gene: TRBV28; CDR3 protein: CASSLSDGGDQPQHF; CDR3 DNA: TGTGCCAGCAGTTTATCCGACGGGGGGGATCAGCCCCAGCATTTT
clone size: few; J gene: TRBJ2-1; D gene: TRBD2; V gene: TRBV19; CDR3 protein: CASSRRAGGGYNEQFF; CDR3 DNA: TGTGCCAGTAGTAGAAGAGCGGGAGGAGGGTACAATGAGCAGTTCTTC
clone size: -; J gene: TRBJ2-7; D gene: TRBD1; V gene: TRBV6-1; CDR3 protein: CASSDRGQASYEQYF; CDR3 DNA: TGTGCCAGCAGTGACAGGGGACAGGCCTCCTACGAGCAGTACTTC
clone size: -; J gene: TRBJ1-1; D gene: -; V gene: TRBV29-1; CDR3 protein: CSATDSGNTEAFF; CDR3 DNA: TGCAGCGCCACGGACAGCGGGAACACTGAAGCTTTCTTT